The TCR beta chain described here comes from a study of blood T cell repertoires in COVID-19. About the research overall: Acute-phase and convalescent COVID-19 samples originated in the United States, Italy and Spain. In each case, the material was cDNA or gDNA derived from T cells, B-cell-depleted T cells, or PBMCs.

Looked up from germline, CDR1 is MNHEY and CDR2 is SMNVEV (reference sequence). The CDR3 consists of 16 residues. V was clipped by 1 base and J by 2 bases; unmatched bases: 2. Per the original methods: Reference gene primer amplification in the assay estimated nucleated cell counts. Measured with immunoSEQ multiplex PCR; TCRdb has only the in-frame clones, and not every one. For V, J and clone size, that table is used; D and trimming come from the DNA. Among 120,000 to 150,000 clones listed, 65% to 85% were seen once. The sequenced material came from peripheral blood. The receptor comes from a woman aged 45-65 years with acute or convalescent COVID-19. This chain uses TRBV27 with TRBJ2-1, with 10 bases matching TRBD2. CDR3 protein: CASSLFSGGAYNEQFF. The DNA of the CDR3 is TGTGCCAGCAGTTTATTCAGCGGGGGGGCCTACAATGAGCAGTTCTTC.